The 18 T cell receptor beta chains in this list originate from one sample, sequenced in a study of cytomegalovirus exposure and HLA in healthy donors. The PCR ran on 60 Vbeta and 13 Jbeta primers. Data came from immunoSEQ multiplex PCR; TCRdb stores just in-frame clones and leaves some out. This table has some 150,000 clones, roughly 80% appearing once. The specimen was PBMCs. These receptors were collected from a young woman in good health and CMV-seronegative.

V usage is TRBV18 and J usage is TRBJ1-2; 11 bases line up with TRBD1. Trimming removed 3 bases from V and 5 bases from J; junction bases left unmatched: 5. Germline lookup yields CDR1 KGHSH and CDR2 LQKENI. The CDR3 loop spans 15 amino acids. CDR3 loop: CASSPSGQGAYGYTF. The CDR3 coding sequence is TGTGCCAGCTCACCTTCAGGACAGGGGGCATATGGCTACACCTTC. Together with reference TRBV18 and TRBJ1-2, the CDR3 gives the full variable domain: NAGVMQNPRHLVRRRGQEARLRCSPMKGHSHVYWYRQLPEEGLKFMVYLQKENIIDESGMPKERFSAEFPKEGPSILRIQQVVRGDSAAYFCASSPSGQGAYGYTFGSGTRLTVV.

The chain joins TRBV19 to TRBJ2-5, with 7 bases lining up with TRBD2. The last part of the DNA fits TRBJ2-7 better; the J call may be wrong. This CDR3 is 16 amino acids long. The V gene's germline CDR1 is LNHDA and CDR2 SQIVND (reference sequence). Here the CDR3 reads CASSTSFLRESYEQYF. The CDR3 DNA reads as TGTGCCAGTAGTACCTCCTTTTTGCGGGAGTCATACGAGCAGTACTTC.

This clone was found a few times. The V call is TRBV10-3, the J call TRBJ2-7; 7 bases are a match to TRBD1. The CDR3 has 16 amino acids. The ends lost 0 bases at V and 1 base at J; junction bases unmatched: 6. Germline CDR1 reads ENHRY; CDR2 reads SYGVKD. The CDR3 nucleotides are TGTGCCATCAGTGAGTCGAGGACAGGAAGTTCCTACGAGCAGTACTTC. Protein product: CAISESRTGSSYEQYF.

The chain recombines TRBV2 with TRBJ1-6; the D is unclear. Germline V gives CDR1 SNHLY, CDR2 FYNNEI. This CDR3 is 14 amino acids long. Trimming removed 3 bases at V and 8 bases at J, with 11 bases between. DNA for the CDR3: TGTGCCAGCAGTGAGGACCGCGGGTATTCACCCCTCCACTTT. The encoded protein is CASSEDRGYSPLHF.

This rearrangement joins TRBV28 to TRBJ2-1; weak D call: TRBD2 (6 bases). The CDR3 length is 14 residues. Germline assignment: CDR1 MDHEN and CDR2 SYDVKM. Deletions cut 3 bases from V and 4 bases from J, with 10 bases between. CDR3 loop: CASSFPGAYNEQFF. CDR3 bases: TGTGCCAGCAGTTTTCCGGGAGCTTACAATGAGCAGTTCTTC.

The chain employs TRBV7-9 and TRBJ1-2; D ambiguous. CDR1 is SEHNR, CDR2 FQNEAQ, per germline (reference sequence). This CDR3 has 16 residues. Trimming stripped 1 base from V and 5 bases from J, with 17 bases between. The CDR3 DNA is TGTGCCAGCAGCTTAGGGACTGGGCAGCAGGTATATGGCTACACCTTC. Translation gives CASSLGTGQQVYGYTF. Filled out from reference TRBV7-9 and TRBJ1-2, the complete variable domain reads DTGVSQNPRHKITKRGQNVTFRCDPISEHNRLYWYRQTLGQGPEFLTYFQNEAQLEKSRLLSDRFSAERPKGSFSTLEIQRTEQGDSAMYLCASSLGTGQQVYGYTFGSGTRLTVV.

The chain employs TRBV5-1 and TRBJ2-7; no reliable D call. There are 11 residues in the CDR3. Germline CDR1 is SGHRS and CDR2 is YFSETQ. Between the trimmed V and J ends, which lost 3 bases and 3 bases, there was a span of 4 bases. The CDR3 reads CASSSNYEQYF. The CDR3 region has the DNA TGCGCCAGCAGCTCCAACTACGAGCAGTACTTC.

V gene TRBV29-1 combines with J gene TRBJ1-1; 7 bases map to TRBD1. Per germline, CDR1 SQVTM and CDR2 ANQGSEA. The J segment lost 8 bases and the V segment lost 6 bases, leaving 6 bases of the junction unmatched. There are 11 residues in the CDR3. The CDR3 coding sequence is TGCAGCGTGGGGGACAGCGTAGAAGCTTTCTTT. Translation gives CSVGDSVEAFF. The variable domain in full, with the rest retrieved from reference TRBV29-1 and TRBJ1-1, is SAVISQKPSRDICQRGTSLTIQCQVDSQVTMMFWYRQQPGQSLTLIATANQGSEATYESGFVIDKFPISRPNLTFSTLTVSNMSPEDSSIYLCSVGDSVEAFFGQGTRLTVV.

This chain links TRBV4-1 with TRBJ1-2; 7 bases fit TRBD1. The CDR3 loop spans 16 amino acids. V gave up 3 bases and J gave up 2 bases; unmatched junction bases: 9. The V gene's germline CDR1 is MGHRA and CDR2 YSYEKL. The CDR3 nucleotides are TGCGCCAGCAGCCAGCCGGGACAGCAAAAAAACTATGGCTACACCTTC. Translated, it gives CASSQPGQQKNYGYTF.

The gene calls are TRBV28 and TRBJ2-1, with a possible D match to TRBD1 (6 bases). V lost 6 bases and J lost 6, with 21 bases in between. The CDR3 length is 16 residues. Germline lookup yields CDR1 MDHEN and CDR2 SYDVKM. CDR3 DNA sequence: TGTGCCAGCAGCGAGCGGACAGATGCCCAGGGCAATGAGCAGTTCTTC. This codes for CASSERTDAQGNEQFF.

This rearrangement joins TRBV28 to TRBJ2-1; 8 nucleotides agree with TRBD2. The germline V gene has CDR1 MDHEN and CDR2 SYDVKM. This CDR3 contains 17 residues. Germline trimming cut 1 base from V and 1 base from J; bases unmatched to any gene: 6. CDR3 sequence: CASSLLTGGYSYNEQFF. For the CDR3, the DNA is TGTGCCAGCAGTTTATTAACGGGGGGGTATTCCTACAATGAGCAGTTCTTC.

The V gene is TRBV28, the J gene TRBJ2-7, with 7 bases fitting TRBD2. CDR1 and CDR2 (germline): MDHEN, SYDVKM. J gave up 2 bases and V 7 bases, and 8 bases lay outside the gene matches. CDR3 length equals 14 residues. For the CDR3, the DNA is TGTGCCAGCACCCCTACCGGGACTACCTACGAGCAGTACTTC. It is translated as CASTPTGTTYEQYF.

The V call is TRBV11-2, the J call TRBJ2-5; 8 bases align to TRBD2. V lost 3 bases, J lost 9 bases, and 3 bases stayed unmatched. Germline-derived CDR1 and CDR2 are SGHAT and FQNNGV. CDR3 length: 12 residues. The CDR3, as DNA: TGTGCCAGCAGCTTCCTACTAGCGGCCCAGTACTTC. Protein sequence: CASSFLLAAQYF.

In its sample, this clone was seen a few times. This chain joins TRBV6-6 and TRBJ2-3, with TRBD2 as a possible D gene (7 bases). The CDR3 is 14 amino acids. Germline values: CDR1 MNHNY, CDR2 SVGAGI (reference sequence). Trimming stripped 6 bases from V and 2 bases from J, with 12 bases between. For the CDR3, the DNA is TGTGCCAGCAGGATGGGGGGGGCCACAGATACGCAGTATTTT. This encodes CASRMGGATDTQYF.

The CDR3, as DNA: TGTGCCAGCAGCCCGGCGGGCACTGAAGCTTTCTTT. It encodes CASSPAGTEAFF. The gene calls are TRBV11-1 and TRBJ1-1; D ambiguous. V was clipped by 5 bases and J by 4 bases, with 8 bases between them. CDR3 length equals 12 residues. From germline, CDR1 is SGHAT and CDR2 FQDESV (reference sequence).

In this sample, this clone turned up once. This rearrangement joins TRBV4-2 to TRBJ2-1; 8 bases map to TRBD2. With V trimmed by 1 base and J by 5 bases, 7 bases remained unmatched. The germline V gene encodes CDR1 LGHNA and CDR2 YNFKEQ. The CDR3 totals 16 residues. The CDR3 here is CASSQVLAGGNNEQFF. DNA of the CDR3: TGTGCCAGCAGCCAAGTTCTGGCGGGAGGAAACAATGAGCAGTTCTTC.

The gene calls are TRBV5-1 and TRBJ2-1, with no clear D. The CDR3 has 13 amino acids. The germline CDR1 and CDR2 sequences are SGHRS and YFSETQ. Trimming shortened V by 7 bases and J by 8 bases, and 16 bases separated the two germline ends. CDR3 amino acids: CASCSVFGDEQFF. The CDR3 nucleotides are TGCGCCAGCTGCAGCGTTTTTGGCGATGAGCAGTTCTTC.

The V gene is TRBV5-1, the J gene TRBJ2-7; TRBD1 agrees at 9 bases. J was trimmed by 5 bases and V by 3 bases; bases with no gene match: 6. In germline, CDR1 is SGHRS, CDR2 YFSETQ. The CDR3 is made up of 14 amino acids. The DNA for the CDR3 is TGCGCCAGCAGCTGGGGACAGGGCGTAAACGAGCAGTACTTC. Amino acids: CASSWGQGVNEQYF.